These 31 T cell receptor beta chains originate from one sample sequenced in a study of OX40 agonist ivuxolimab in advanced cancers. Library method: the immunoSEQ multiplex PCR assay. TCRdb's version of the immuneACCESS table is confined to in-frame rearrangements and falls short of the full clone set. An unresolved V gene accounts for under half of the shortfall where checked; the remainder is of unknown origin. The sample table records approximately 80,000 clones; roughly nine tenths of these occur just once. Clones ranked in the top ten supply roughly 0.19% of the sample. This material consisted of CD4+ or CD8+ T cells sorted from blood, taken in a trial of the OX40 agonist ivuxolimab. The receptors were gathered from an adult with an advanced solid tumor such as melanoma, head and neck, liver or kidney cancer.

The chain is built from TRBV7-8 and TRBJ1-1, with a weak D call TRBD1 (5 bases). The CDR3 totals 14 residues. V lost 3 bases to trimming and J lost 3 bases, with 11 bases between them. Germline V gene lookup returns CDR1 SGHVS and CDR2 FQNEAQ. The CDR3 sequence is CASSLLDTYTEAFF. CDR3 coding DNA: TGTGCCAGCAGCTTGCTGGACACCTACACTGAAGCTTTCTTT.

This clone has a handful of counts. This chain links TRBV18 with TRBJ1-5; TRBD1 agrees at 8 bases. This CDR3 contains 18 residues. Germline V gene lookup returns CDR1 KGHSH and CDR2 LQKENI. V lost 2 bases to trimming and J lost 6 bases; unmatched junction nucleotides: 15. CDR3 amino acids: CASSPLGIQGAPGQPQHF. The CDR3 nucleotides read TGTGCCAGCTCACCATTGGGAATTCAGGGGGCGCCGGGTCAGCCCCAGCATTTT.

This clone was picked up one time. The chain uses TRBV5-1 and TRBJ1-1, with unresolved D. V dropped 1 base and J dropped 1 base, with 8 bases sitting between them. Germline V gives CDR1 SGHRS, CDR2 YFSETQ. The CDR3 runs 14 residues. The CDR3, as DNA: TGCGCCAGCAGCTTGTCCTCAGAGAACACTGAAGCTTTCTTT. As protein: CASSLSSENTEAFF.

The chain recombines TRBV5-1 with TRBJ1-6, with a weak D call TRBD1 (5 bases). The V gene's germline CDR1 is SGHRS and CDR2 YFSETQ. V dropped 5 bases and J dropped 0 bases, with 15 bases sitting between them. The CDR3 is 17 residues long. The CDR3 loop is CASSQGSQSSYNSPLHF. The CDR3 bases are TGCGCCAGCAGTCAGGGCTCCCAGAGCTCCTATAATTCACCCCTCCACTTT.

CDR3: CASSFRGQGSYEQYF. As DNA, the CDR3 is TGTGCCAGCAGTTTCCGCGGACAGGGCTCCTACGAGCAGTACTTC. The chain carries TRBV27 and TRBJ2-7; 8 bases match TRBD1. Trimming took 3 bases from V and 0 from J; bases not matched to a gene: 4. CDR3 length: 15 amino acids. CDR1 and CDR2 (germline): MNHEY, SMNVEV (reference sequence).

The chain uses TRBV10-3 and TRBJ1-2, with TRBD1 matching over 9 bases. V lost 7 bases, J lost 5 bases, and 8 bases stayed unmatched. The CDR3 spans 14 residues. The germline CDR1 and CDR2 sequences are ENHRY and SYGVKD. The CDR3 DNA follows: TGTGCCATCAAACCGGGACAGGGAAATTATGGCTACACCTTC. It translates to CAIKPGQGNYGYTF.

The rearrangement uses TRBV7-8 and TRBJ2-6; 7 nucleotides line up with TRBD1. This CDR3 comprises 19 residues. V shed 5 bases, J shed 3 bases, and the junction held 16 bases outside the gene matches. Germline V CDR1 and CDR2: SGHVS, FQNEAQ. The CDR3 DNA reads TGTGCCAGCAGCGCACGCCAAGGGACAGCCTCTTATGGGGCCAACGTCCTGACTTTC. Translation: CASSARQGTASYGANVLTF.

This clone came up a few times. This chain links TRBV29-1 with TRBJ1-1, with D unresolved. The CDR3 loop spans 11 amino acids. CDR1 and CDR2 (germline): SQVTM, ANQGSEA. The V end was cut by 7 bases, the J end by 3 bases, with 9 bases between. Here the CDR3 reads CSATLDTEAFF. The DNA of the CDR3 is TGCAGCGCCACACTTGACACTGAAGCTTTCTTT.

The V and J genes are TRBV5-1 and TRBJ2-3; TRBD2 matches at 15 bases. The V and J ends lost 4 bases and 3 bases, in that order; junction bases with no gene match: 3. Germline loops: CDR1 SGHRS, CDR2 YFSETQ. The CDR3 totals 16 residues. The CDR3 loop is CASSEGTSGRTDTQYF. In DNA, the CDR3 is TGCGCCAGCAGCGAGGGGACTAGCGGGAGGACAGATACGCAGTATTTT.

This chain uses TRBV5-1 with TRBJ1-2; the match to TRBD1 covers 8 bases. This CDR3 comprises 13 residues. CDR1 SGHRS and CDR2 YFSETQ come from the germline V gene. After removal of 4 bases from V and 8 bases from J, the junction contained 7 bases not matched to a gene. In DNA, the CDR3 is TGCGCCAGCAGCGTTGACAGGGGTGCAGGCTACACCTTC. Its translation: CASSVDRGAGYTF.

This clone was detected only a few times. This chain connects TRBV11-2 to TRBJ1-2; perhaps TRBD1 as D (5 bases). The CDR3 loop spans 14 amino acids. Germline lookup yields CDR1 SGHAT and CDR2 FQNNGV. V lost 6 bases, J lost 2 bases, and 13 bases lay in between. For the CDR3, the DNA is TGTGCCAGCAGTCCGACCTCAGGGAACTATGGCTACACCTTC. Residues: CASSPTSGNYGYTF.

Comments on this clone: Germline is not matched at one junction end, which may reflect a read error. This sequence joins TRBV5-1 and TRBJ1-6, with 12 positions matching TRBD1. Germline-derived CDR1 and CDR2 are SGHRS and YFSETQ. This CDR3 has 16 amino acids. CDR3 sequence: CASGLVAGTGGSPLHF. As DNA, the CDR3 is TGCGCCAGCGGCTTGGTAGCCGGGACAGGGGGCTCACCCCTCCACTTT. The full variable domain, its missing parts supplied by reference TRBV5-1 and TRBJ1-6, is KAGVTQTPRYLIKTRGQQVTLSCSPISGHRSVSWYQQTPGQGLQFLFEYFSETQRNKGNFPGRFSGRQFSNSRSEMNVSTLELGDSALYLCASGLVAGTGGSPLHFGNGTRLTVT.

This clone was seen only once. The rearrangement joins TRBV7-3 to TRBJ2-7; 9 positions match TRBD1. V shed 4 bases and J 0 bases; nucleotides not matched to a gene: 13. This CDR3 region has 18 residues. Looked up from germline, CDR1 is SGHTA and CDR2 is FQGTGA. The CDR3 DNA sequence: TGTGCCAGCAGCTCTCGCCGGGACAGGGCCCATAGCTCCTACGAGCAGTACGTC. Its protein product is CASSSRRDRAHSSYEQYV.

CDR3 in amino acids: CASSQGTSGIVGQETQYF. Written as DNA, the CDR3 is TGCGCCAGCAGCCAAGGGACTAGCGGGATTGTAGGGCAAGAGACCCAGTACTTC. The chain employs TRBV4-3 and TRBJ2-5; 12 bases line up with TRBD2. Germline V gene lookup returns CDR1 LGHNA and CDR2 YSLEER. This CDR3 comprises 18 residues. V gave up 1 base and J gave up 2 bases; unmatched junction bases: 8.

The chain carries TRBV7-2 and TRBJ2-1; TRBD2 agrees at 8 bases. Germline CDR1 is SGHTA and CDR2 is FQGNSA. Trimming cost V 5 bases and J 4 bases; bases outside gene matches: 7. The CDR3 loop spans 15 amino acids. This CDR3 reads CASSLTSGKYNEQFF. In DNA, the CDR3 is TGTGCCAGCAGCCTCACTAGCGGCAAATACAATGAGCAGTTCTTC.

The chain joins TRBV18 to TRBJ1-1, with no clear D. The CDR3 is 14 amino acids. Germline CDR1 and CDR2: KGHSH and LQKENI. V was cut by 2 bases and J by 1 base, with 8 bases left in between. CDR3 amino acids: CASSPNWANTEAFF. The CDR3 DNA reads as TGTGCCAGCTCACCAAATTGGGCGAACACTGAAGCTTTCTTT.

The chain combines TRBV5-4 with TRBJ2-1, with a possible D match to TRBD1 (5 bases). The CDR3 spans 15 residues. V gave up 2 bases and J gave up 2 bases, with 11 bases separating them. Germline CDR1 SGHNT, CDR2 YYREEE (reference sequence). CDR3 in amino acids: CASSLAGPTYNEQFF. In nucleotides, the CDR3 is TGTGCCAGCAGCTTAGCAGGGCCCACCTACAATGAGCAGTTCTTC.

This clone has a single count. The chain carries TRBV28 and TRBJ1-5, with a weak D call TRBD1 (5 bases). The V gene's germline CDR1 is MDHEN and CDR2 SYDVKM. V was shortened by 6 bases and J by 1 base, with 10 bases between the two germline ends. The CDR3 has 14 residues. In DNA, the CDR3 is TGTGCCAGCAGACCCGGGGGAAGCAATCAGCCCCAGCATTTT. Translated: CASRPGGSNQPQHF. Looking up the rest from reference TRBV28 and TRBJ1-5 gives the full variable domain: DVKVTQSSRYLVKRTGEKVFLECVQDMDHENMFWYRQDPGLGLRLIYFSYDVKMKEKGDIPEGYSVSREKKERFSLILESASTNQTSMYLCASRPGGSNQPQHFGDGTRLSIL.

There are a few counts of this clone. This chain uses TRBV4-3 with TRBJ2-1; 7 bases fit TRBD2. V gave up 0 bases and J gave up 0 bases; unmatched junction bases: 14. Germline V CDR1 and CDR2: LGHNA, YSLEER. The CDR3 totals 20 residues. DNA of the CDR3: TGCGCCAGCAGCCAAGATGCTAGCGGAGTGTTTTCAAGCTCCTACAATGAGCAGTTCTTC. Translation: CASSQDASGVFSSSYNEQFF.

The chain carries TRBV6-4 and TRBJ1-1, with 12 nucleotides matching TRBD1. Germline V gene lookup returns CDR1 MRHNA and CDR2 SNTAGT. V lost 3 bases and J lost 7; bases outside the gene matches: 15. The CDR3 consists of 18 residues. CDR3 sequence reads: CASSDLLPGTGGSVEAFF. DNA of the CDR3: TGTGCCAGCAGTGATCTACTCCCCGGGACAGGGGGCTCGGTTGAAGCTTTCTTT.

This chain joins TRBV5-5 and TRBJ1-5; D is unclear. This CDR3 spans 17 amino acids. Looked up from germline, CDR1 is SGHKS and CDR2 is YYEKEE (reference sequence). Deletions cut 4 bases from V and 0 bases from J, with 17 bases between. CDR3 in amino acids: CASSRGSALYSNQPQHF. Written as DNA, the CDR3 is TGTGCCAGCAGCCGCGGATCGGCCCTTTATAGCAATCAGCCCCAGCATTTT.

The chain has TRBV5-1 and TRBJ2-2, with D maybe TRBD1 (6 bases). The CDR3 totals 14 residues. V lost 5 bases and J 2 bases, leaving 10 bases between the germline ends. The V gene's germline CDR1 is SGHRS and CDR2 YFSETQ. The CDR3 bases are TGCGCCAGCAGAGGGACAACCAACACCGGGGAGCTGTTTTTT. Protein product: CASRGTTNTGELFF.

The gene calls are TRBV20-1 and TRBJ1-6, with a tentative D call TRBD1 (6 bases). V was cut by 6 bases and J by 9 bases, with 9 bases left in between. The CDR3 runs to 11 residues. Per germline, CDR1 DFQATT and CDR2 SNEGSKA (reference sequence). CDR3 region: CSAKGGSPLHF. CDR3 nucleotides: TGCAGTGCGAAGGGGGGTTCACCCCTCCACTTT.

The J gene is TRBJ2-2, the V gene TRBV4-2, with TRBD2 as a possible D gene (5 bases). Germline values: CDR1 LGHNA, CDR2 YNFKEQ. Trimming removed 2 bases from V and 3 bases from J, with 13 bases in between. The CDR3 extends over 16 amino acids. CDR3 amino acids: CASSQFGETDTGELFF. CDR3 nucleotide sequence: TGTGCCAGCAGCCAATTCGGGGAGACGGACACCGGGGAGCTGTTTTTT.

In this sample, this clone turned up once. This chain joins TRBV4-2 and TRBJ1-4; D perhaps matches TRBD1 (5 bases). Trimming shortened V by 7 bases and J by 8 bases, and 20 bases separated the two germline ends. CDR1 and CDR2 from the germline V gene are LGHNA and YNFKEQ. This CDR3 comprises 15 residues. CDR3 DNA sequence: TGTGCCAGCAAGCTTATGGGGCCTTTGGGGGAAAAACTGTTTTTT. Its translation is CASKLMGPLGEKLFF.

The chain combines TRBV28 with TRBJ1-5; D perhaps matches TRBD1 (6 bases). The CDR3 extends over 16 amino acids. Germline assignment: CDR1 MDHEN and CDR2 SYDVKM. V was clipped by 2 bases and J by 1 base, with 12 bases between them. In nucleotides, the CDR3 is TGTGCCAGCAGTTTACTGGGGGCAAGGAGCAATCAGCCCCAGCATTTT. Residues: CASSLLGARSNQPQHF.

The genes are TRBV28 and TRBJ2-7, with D tentatively TRBD1 (6 bases). The CDR3 totals 16 residues. V was clipped by 1 base and J by 3 bases, with 16 bases between them. CDR1 is MDHEN and CDR2 is SYDVKM in the germline V gene. The chain's CDR3 is CASSLLGAGRNYEQYF. The CDR3 coding sequence is TGTGCCAGCAGTTTATTGGGGGCAGGGCGGAACTACGAGCAGTACTTC.

The chain has TRBV5-1 and TRBJ1-1; D is possibly TRBD1 (5 bases). The ends were cut back, 4 bases at V and 12 bases at J, with 13 bases in the middle. This CDR3 has 11 residues. CDR1 and CDR2 from the germline V gene are SGHRS and YFSETQ. The CDR3 is CASSDQGGPFF. The CDR3 coding sequence is TGCGCCAGCAGCGACCAGGGTGGACCTTTCTTT.

The chain carries TRBV29-1 and TRBJ2-3; 8 bases fit TRBD2. This CDR3 is built from 16 residues. V lost 5 bases to trimming and J lost 1 base; unmatched junction nucleotides: 11. Germline CDR1 is SQVTM and CDR2 is ANQGSEA. CDR3 nucleotide sequence: TGCAGCGTTTCTTCCCCAGGGCGGGGGGGCACAGATACGCAGTATTTT. Translation gives CSVSSPGRGGTDTQYF.

V gene TRBV11-3 combines with J gene TRBJ2-1; the D is unclear. Between the trimmed V and J ends, which lost 4 bases and 2 bases, there was a span of 12 bases. CDR1 and CDR2 from the germline V gene are SGHNT and YENEEA. CDR3 length: 15 amino acids. Written as DNA, the CDR3 is TGTGCCAGCAGCTCCTTCGAGCGCCCCTACAATGAGCAGTTCTTC. Its protein is CASSSFERPYNEQFF.

This clone was recorded once. V and J are TRBV10-3 and TRBJ2-1; TRBD2 might be the D (7 bases). The germline gives CDR1 ENHRY, CDR2 SYGVKD. V was pared by 10 bases and J by 6 bases, with 13 bases between. The CDR3 totals 12 residues. The DNA of the CDR3 is TGTGCCACCGGGGGGCTGCTCAATGAGCAGTTCTTC. It specifies CATGGLLNEQFF.